This T cell receptor beta chain was captured in a study of blood T cell repertoires in COVID-19. Across the whole study: Nucleic acid was either cDNA or gDNA, and it came from T cells, B-cell-depleted T cells, or PBMCs.

Trimming removed 2 bases from V and 4 bases from J, with 16 bases in between. Germline-derived CDR1 and CDR2 are GTSNPN and SVGIG (reference sequence). CDR3 length: 15 amino acids. TCRdb's copy holds only in-frame clones and misses some; the assay was immunoSEQ multiplex PCR. The sample includes about 300,000 clones, around 88% of them seen just once. This clonotype originated in a woman aged 25 to 45 who had recovered from COVID-19. The sequenced sample was peripheral blood. The chain combines TRBV30 with TRBJ2-3; a weak D match, TRBD2 (5 bases). The CDR3 region is CAWSSLGSMADTQYF. DNA of the CDR3: TGTGCCTGGAGTTCCCTGGGGAGTATGGCAGATACGCAGTATTTT. The full variable domain, in which reference TRBV30 and TRBJ2-3 provide the parts outside the CDR3, is SQTIHQWPATLVQPVGSPLSLECTVEGTSNPNLYWYRQAAGRGLQLLFYSVGIGQISSEVPQNLSASRPQDRQFILSSKKLLLSDSGFYLCAWSSLGSMADTQYFGPGTRLTVL.